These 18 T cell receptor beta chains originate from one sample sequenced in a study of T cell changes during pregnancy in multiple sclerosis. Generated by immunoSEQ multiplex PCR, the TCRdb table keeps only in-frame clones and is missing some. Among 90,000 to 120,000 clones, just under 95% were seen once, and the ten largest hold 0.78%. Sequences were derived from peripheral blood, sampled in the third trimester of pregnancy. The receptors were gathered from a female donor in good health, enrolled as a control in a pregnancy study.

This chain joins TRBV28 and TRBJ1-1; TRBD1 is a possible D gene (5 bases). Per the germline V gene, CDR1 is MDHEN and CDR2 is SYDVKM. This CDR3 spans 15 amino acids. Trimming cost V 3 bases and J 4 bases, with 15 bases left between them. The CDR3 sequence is CASSLNRRAPTEAFF. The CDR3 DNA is TGTGCCAGCAGTTTGAATCGCAGGGCCCCCACTGAAGCTTTCTTT.

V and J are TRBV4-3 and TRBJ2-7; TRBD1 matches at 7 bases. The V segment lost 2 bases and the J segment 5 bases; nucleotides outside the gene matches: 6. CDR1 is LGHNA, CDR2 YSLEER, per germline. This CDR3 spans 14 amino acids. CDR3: CASSQQTGSHEQYF. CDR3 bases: TGCGCCAGCAGCCAACAGACAGGGTCTCACGAGCAGTACTTC.

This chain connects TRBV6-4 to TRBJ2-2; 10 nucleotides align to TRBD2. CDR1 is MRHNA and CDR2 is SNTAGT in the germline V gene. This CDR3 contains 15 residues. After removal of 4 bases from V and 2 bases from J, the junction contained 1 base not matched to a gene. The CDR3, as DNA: TGTGCCAGCAGTGTAGCGGGGGGAAACACCGGGGAGCTGTTTTTT. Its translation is CASSVAGGNTGELFF.

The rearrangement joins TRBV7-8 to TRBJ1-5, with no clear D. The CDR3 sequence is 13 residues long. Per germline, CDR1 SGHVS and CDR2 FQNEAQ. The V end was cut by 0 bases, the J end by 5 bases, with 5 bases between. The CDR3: CASSLAGDQPQHF. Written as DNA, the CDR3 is TGTGCCAGCAGCTTAGCAGGAGATCAGCCCCAGCATTTT. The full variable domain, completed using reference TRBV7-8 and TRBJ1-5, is GAGVSQSPRYKVAKRGQDVALRCDPISGHVSLFWYQQALGQGPEFLTYFQNEAQLDKSGLPSDRFFAERPEGSVSTLKIQRTQQEDSAVYLCASSLAGDQPQHFGDGTRLSIL.

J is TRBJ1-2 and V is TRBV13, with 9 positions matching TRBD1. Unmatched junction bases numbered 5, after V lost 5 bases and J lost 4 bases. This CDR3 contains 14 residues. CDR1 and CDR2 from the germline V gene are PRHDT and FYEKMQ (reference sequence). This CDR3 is CASSPRDRAYGYTF. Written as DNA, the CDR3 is TGTGCCAGCAGCCCTCGGGACAGGGCCTATGGCTACACCTTC.

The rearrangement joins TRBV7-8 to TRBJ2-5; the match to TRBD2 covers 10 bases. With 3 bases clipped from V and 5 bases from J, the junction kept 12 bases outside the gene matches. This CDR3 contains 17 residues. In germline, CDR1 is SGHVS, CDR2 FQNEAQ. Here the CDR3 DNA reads TGTGCCAGCAGCTTCCTCAGCGGGGGGGCCTGGGGGGAGACCCAGTACTTC. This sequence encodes CASSFLSGGAWGETQYF.

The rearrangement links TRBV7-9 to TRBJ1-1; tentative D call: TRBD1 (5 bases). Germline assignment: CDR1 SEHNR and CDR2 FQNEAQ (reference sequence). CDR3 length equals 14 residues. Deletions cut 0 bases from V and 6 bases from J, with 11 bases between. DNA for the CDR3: TGTGCCAGCAGCTTAGCATCAGGGTTCCCTGAAGCTTTCTTT. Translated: CASSLASGFPEAFF. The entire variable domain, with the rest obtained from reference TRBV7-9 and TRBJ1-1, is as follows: DTGVSQNPRHKITKRGQNVTFRCDPISEHNRLYWYRQTLGQGPEFLTYFQNEAQLEKSRLLSDRFSAERPKGSFSTLEIQRTEQGDSAMYLCASSLASGFPEAFFGQGTRLTVV.

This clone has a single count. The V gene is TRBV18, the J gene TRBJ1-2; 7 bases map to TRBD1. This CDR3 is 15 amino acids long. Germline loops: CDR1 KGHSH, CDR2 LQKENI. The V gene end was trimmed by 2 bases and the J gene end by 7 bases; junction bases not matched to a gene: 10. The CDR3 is CASSPNGQVTAGYTF. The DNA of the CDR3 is TGTGCCAGCTCACCAAACGGACAGGTTACGGCTGGCTACACCTTC.

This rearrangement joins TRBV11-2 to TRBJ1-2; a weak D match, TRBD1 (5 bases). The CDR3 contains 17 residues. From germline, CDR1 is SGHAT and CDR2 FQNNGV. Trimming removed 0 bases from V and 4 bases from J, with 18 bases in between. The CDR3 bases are TGTGCCAGCAGCTTAGATGGGGCAGGGAACCCCCTCTATGGCTACACCTTC. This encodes CASSLDGAGNPLYGYTF.

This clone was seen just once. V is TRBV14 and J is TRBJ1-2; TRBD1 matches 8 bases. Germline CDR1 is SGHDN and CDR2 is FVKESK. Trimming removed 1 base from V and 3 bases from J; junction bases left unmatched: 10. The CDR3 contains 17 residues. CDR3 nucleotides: TGTGCCAGCAGCCAAGCGGGAGCTACAGGGGGATACTATGGCTACACCTTC. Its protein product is CASSQAGATGGYYGYTF.

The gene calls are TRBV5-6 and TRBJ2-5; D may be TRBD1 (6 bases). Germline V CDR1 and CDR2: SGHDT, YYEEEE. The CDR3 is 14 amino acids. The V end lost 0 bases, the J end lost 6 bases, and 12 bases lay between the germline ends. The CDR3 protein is CASSLGQGKKTQYF. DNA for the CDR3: TGTGCCAGCAGCTTGGGCCAGGGGAAAAAGACCCAGTACTTC.

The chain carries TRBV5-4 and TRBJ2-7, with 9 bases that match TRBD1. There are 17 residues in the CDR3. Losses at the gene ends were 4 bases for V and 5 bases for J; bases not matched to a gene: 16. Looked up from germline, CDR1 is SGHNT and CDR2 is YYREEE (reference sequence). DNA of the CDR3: TGTGCCAGCAGCCTATCCACCGGGACAGGGAAGAGCAACGAGCAGTACTTC. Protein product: CASSLSTGTGKSNEQYF.

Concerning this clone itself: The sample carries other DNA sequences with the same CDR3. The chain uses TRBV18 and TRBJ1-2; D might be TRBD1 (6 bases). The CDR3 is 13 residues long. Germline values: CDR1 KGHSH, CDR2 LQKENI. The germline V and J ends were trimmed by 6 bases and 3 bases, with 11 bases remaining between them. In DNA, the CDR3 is TGTGCCAGCTCCCCGGGACAAGACTATGGCTACACCTTC. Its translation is CASSPGQDYGYTF.

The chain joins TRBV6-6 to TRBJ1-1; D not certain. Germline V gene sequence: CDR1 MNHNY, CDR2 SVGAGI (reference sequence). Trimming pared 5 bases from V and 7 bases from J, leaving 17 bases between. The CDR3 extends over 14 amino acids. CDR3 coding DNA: TGTGCCAGCAGTGCCACGTCAGAAAAAGTTGAAGCTTTCTTT. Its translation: CASSATSEKVEAFF.

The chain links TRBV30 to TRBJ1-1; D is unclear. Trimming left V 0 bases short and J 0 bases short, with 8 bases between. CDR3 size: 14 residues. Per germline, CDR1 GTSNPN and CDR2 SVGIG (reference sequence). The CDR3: CAWSVHSMNTEAFF. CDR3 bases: TGTGCCTGGAGTGTACACAGCATGAACACTGAAGCTTTCTTT.

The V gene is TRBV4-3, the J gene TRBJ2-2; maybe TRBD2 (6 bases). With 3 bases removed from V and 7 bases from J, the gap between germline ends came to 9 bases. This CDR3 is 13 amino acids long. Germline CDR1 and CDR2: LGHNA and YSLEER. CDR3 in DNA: TGCGCCAGCAGCCACCGGGGGAGCGGGGAGCTGTTTTTT. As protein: CASSHRGSGELFF.

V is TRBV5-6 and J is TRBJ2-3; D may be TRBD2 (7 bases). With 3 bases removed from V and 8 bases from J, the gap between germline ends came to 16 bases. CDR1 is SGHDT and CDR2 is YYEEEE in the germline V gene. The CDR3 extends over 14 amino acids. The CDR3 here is CASSWAGAGRTQYF. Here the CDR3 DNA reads TGTGCCAGCAGCTGGGCGGGGGCGGGGCGTACGCAGTATTTT.

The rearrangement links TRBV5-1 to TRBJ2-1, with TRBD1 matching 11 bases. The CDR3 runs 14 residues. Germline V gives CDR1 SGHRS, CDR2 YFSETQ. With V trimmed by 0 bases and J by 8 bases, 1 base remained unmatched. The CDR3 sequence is CASSLAGQGDEQFF. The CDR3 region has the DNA TGCGCCAGCAGCTTGGCGGGACAGGGGGATGAGCAGTTCTTC. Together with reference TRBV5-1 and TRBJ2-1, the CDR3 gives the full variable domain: KAGVTQTPRYLIKTRGQQVTLSCSPISGHRSVSWYQQTPGQGLQFLFEYFSETQRNKGNFPGRFSGRQFSNSRSEMNVSTLELGDSALYLCASSLAGQGDEQFFGPGTRLTVL.